This T cell receptor (beta chain) was obtained from a study of T cells in localized non-small cell lung cancer. Findings of the study overall: Of the tissues analyzed, uninvolved adjacent lung showed maximal T cell clonality, greater than tumor.

The data were produced by immunoSEQ multiplex PCR, yet TCRdb's version contains in-frame clones alone and is incomplete. The profile shows roughly 14,000 clones, around 87% of them singletons. Germline loops: CDR1 SGHRS, CDR2 YFSETQ. The CDR3 is made up of 18 amino acids. With V trimmed by 0 bases and J by 2 bases, 12 bases remained unmatched. Note on this clone: The antigen is undetermined.

The material sequenced was peripheral blood mononuclear cells, taken before any cancer treatment. The chain has TRBV5-1 and TRBJ2-7, with 9 bases fitting TRBD2. The TCR originated in a male donor aged 60 or over with stage II lung adenocarcinoma. Written as DNA, the CDR3 is TGCGCCAGCAGCTTGGGACTAGCGGCAAACACCGGCGCCTACGAGCAGTACTTC. It specifies CASSLGLAANTGAYEQYF.